This note documents a single T cell receptor (beta chain) sequence. Some clones are missing from TCRdb's copy, which holds only in-frame ones; the method was immunoSEQ multiplex PCR. Among some 24,000 clones listed, approximately 80% were seen once. This entry comes from a study of PD-1 blockade in classical Hodgkin lymphoma. Autologous stem cell transplantation was followed by relapse in every patient, and brentuximab vedotin exposure varied. Specimen: peripheral blood mononuclear cells (PBMCs), collected at baseline. The receptor was derived from a human donor with classical Hodgkin lymphoma.

The CDR3 loop reads CATSRTRTVQETQYF. CDR3 bases: TGTGCCACCAGCAGAACTCGGACAGTCCAAGAGACCCAGTACTTC. This sequence joins TRBV15 and TRBJ2-5; D may be TRBD1 (6 bases). Germline values: CDR1 LNHNV, CDR2 YYDKDF (reference sequence). The CDR3 contains 15 residues. Between the trimmed V and J ends, which lost 2 bases and 1 base, there was a span of 11 bases.